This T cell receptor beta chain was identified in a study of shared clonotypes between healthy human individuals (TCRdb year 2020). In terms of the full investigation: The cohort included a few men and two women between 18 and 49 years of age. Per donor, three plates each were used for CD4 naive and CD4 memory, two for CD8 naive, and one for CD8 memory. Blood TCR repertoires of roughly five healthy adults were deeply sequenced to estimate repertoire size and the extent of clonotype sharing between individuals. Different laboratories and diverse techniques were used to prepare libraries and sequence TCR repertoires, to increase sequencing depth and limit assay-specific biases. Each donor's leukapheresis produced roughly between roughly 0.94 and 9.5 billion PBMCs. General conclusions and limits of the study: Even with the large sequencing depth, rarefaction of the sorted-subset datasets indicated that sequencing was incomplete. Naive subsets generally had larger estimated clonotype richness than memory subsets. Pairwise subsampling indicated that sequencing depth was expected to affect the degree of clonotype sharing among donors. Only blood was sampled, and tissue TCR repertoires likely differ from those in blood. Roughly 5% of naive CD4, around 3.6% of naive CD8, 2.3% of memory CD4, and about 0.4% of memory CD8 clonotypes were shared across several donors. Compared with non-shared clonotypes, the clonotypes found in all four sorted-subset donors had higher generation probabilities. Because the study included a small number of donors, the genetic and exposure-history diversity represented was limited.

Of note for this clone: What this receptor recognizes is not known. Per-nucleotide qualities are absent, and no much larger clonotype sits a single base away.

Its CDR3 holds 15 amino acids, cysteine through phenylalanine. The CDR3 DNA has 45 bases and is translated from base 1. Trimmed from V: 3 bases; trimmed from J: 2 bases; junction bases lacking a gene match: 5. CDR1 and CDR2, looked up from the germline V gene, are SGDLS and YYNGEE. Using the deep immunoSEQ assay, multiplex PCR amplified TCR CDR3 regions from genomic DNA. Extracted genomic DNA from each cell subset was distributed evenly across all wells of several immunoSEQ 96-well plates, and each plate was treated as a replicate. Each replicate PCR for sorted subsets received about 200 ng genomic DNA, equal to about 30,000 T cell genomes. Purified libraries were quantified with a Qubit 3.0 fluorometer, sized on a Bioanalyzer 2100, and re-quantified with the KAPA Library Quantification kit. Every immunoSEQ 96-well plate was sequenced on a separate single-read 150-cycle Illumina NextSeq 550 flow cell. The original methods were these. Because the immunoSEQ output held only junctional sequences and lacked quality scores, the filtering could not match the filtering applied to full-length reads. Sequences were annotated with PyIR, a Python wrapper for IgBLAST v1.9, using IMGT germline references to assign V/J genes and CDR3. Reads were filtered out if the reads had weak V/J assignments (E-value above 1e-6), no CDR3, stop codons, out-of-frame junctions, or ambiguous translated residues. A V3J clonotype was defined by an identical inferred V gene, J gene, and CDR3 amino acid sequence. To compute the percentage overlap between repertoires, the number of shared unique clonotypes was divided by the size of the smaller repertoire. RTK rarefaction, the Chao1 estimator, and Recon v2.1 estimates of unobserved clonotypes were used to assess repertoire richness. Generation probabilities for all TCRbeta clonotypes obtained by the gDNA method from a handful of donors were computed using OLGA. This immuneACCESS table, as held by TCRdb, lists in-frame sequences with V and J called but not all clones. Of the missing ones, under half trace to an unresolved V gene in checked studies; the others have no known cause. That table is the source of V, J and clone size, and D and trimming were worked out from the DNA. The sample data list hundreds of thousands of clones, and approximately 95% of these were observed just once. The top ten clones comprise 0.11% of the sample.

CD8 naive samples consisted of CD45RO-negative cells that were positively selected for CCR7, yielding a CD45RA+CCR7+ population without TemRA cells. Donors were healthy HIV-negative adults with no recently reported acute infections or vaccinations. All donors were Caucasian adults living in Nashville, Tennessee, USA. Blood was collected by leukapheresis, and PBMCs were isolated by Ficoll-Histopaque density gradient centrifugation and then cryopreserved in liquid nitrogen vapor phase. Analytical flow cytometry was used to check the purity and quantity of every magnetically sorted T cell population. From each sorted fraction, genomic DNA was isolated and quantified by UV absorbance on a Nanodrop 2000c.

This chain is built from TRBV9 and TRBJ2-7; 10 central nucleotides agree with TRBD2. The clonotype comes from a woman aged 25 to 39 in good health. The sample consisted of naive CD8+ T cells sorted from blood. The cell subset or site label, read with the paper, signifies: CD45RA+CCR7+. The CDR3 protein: CASSAGLAATYEQYF. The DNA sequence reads TGTGCCAGCAGCGCTGGACTAGCGGCAACCTACGAGCAGTACTTC.